This TCR beta chain was recorded in a study of T cells in tuberculosis. Study background: In South Africa, adults with active tuberculosis were compared with IGRA-negative and latently infected IGRA-positive adolescents.

The CDR3 is made up of 16 amino acids. CDR1 is LNHDA and CDR2 is SQIVND in the germline V gene (reference sequence). Trimming shortened V by 1 base and J by 2 bases, and 15 bases separated the two germline ends. Measured with immunoSEQ multiplex PCR; TCRdb has only the in-frame clones, and not every one. The profile shows 35,000 to 55,000 clones, about 94% of them singletons. The clonotype originates from a donor between 10 and 29 years old with latent tuberculosis or without tuberculosis infection. Some clones in this sample may be carry-over from other donors' samples. Material for sequencing was PBMCs. The chain uses TRBV19 and TRBJ2-7, with D possibly matching TRBD1 (6 bases). As DNA, the CDR3 is TGTGCCAGTAGTATAGGGAGGACAGCAAAACCCTACGAGCAGTACTTC. Translation gives CASSIGRTAKPYEQYF.